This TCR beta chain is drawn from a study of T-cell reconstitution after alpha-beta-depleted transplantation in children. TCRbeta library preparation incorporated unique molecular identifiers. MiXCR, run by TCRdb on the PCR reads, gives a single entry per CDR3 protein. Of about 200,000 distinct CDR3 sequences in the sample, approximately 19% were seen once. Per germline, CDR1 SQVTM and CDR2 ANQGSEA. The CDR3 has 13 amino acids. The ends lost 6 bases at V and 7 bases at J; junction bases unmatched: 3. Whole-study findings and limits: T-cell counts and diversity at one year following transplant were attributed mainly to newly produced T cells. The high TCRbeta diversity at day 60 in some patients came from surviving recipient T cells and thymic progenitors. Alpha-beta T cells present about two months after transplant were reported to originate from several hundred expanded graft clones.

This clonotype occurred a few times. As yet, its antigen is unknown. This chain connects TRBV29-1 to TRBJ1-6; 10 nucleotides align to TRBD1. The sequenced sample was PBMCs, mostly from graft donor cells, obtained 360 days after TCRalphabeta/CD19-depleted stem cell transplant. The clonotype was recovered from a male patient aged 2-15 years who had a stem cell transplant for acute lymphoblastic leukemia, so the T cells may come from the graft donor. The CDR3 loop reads CSVRTGGNSPLHF. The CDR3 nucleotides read TGCAGCGTGCGGACAGGGGGGAATTCACCCCTCCACTTT.